Below are 27 T cell receptor beta chains sequenced from a single sample in a study of CD8 T cells in Susac syndrome. Random hexamers were used to reverse transcribe 0.5 to 1 ug of RNA. TCRdb passed the immunoSEQ multiplex PCR reads through MiXCR, listing each CDR3 protein once. Here the sample spans 77,000 or so distinct CDR3 sequences, 90% to 95% being singletons. The material sequenced was CD4+ T cells from PBMCs. Receptor source: a human donor with Susac syndrome.

The chain carries TRBV19 and TRBJ2-5, with D perhaps TRBD1 or TRBD2 (5 bases each). Germline CDR1 is LNHDA and CDR2 is SQIVND (reference sequence). V lost 3 bases and J 1 base, leaving 9 bases between the germline ends. The CDR3 totals 14 residues. The CDR3 loop reads CASSIGGAQETQYF. CDR3 sequence (DNA): TGTGCCAGTAGTATTGGGGGAGCCCAAGAGACCCAGTACTTC.

The rearrangement links TRBV12-3 or TRBV12-4 to TRBJ1-2; D remains unclear. The CDR3 consists of 11 residues. The V and J ends lost 6 bases and 5 bases respectively, with 7 bases between them. The CDR3 sequence is CASSVGYGYTF. The DNA for the CDR3 is TGTGCCAGCAGCGTAGGGTATGGCTACACCTTC.

In its sample, this clonotype was seen once. The chain has TRBV15 and TRBJ2-3, with 7 positions matching TRBD1. Per germline, CDR1 LNHNV and CDR2 YYDKDF (reference sequence). The CDR3 length is 16 residues. V shed 0 bases, J shed 1 base, and the junction held 4 bases outside the gene matches. The CDR3 sequence is CATSRERGPGTDTQYF. The CDR3 region has the DNA TGTGCCACCAGCAGAGAAAGGGGGCCCGGCACAGATACGCAGTATTTT.

V usage is TRBV29-1 and J usage is TRBJ1-4, with TRBD1 matching 7 bases. The CDR3 length is 13 residues. Germline V gives CDR1 SQVTM, CDR2 ANQGSEA. The V and J ends lost 6 bases and 4 bases, in that order; junction bases with no gene match: 5. The CDR3 is CSVRTGGNEKLFF. CDR3 DNA sequence: TGCAGCGTCAGGACAGGTGGTAATGAAAAACTGTTTTTT.

This sequence joins TRBV3-1 and TRBJ1-2; no clear D gene. CDR3 size: 14 residues. Germline lookup yields CDR1 LGHDT and CDR2 YNNKEL (reference sequence). The ends were cut back, 0 bases at V and 4 bases at J, with 9 bases in the middle. CDR3 loop: CASSQDVRLYGYTF. The CDR3 DNA sequence: TGTGCCAGCAGCCAAGATGTCCGGCTCTATGGCTACACCTTC.

The chain carries TRBV29-1 and TRBJ2-1; 7 bases fit TRBD2. Unmatched junction bases numbered 2, after V lost 5 bases and J lost 4 bases. CDR1 SQVTM and CDR2 ANQGSEA come from the germline V gene. This CDR3 comprises 12 residues. The CDR3 reads CSVSSGYNEQFF. The CDR3 DNA sequence: TGCAGCGTTTCTAGCGGATACAATGAGCAGTTCTTC.

Turning to this clonotype: A junction end diverges from the germline sequence, so it may reflect a read error. The V gene is TRBV3-1, the J gene TRBJ2-1, with 7 bases matching TRBD2. The germline V gene encodes CDR1 LGHDT and CDR2 YNNKEL (reference sequence). The CDR3 runs 15 residues. The CDR3 loop is CASSLGLSSYNEQSF. The CDR3 nucleotides are TGTGCCAGCAGCCTGGGACTAAGCTCCTACAATGAGCAGTCCTTC.

The chain is built from TRBV7-9 and TRBJ1-2; a possible D gene is TRBD1 (5 bases). CDR1 is SEHNR, CDR2 FQNEAQ, per germline (reference sequence). The V end lost 4 bases, the J end lost 2 bases, and 11 bases lay between the germline ends. CDR3 size: 14 residues. Here the CDR3 reads CASSSQGLNYGYTF. CDR3 DNA sequence: TGTGCCAGCAGCTCCCAGGGACTCAACTATGGCTACACCTTC. The full variable domain, rest sourced from reference TRBV7-9 and TRBJ1-2, is DTGVSQNPRHKITKRGQNVTFRCDPISEHNRLYWYRQTLGQGPEFLTYFQNEAQLEKSRLLSDRFSAERPKGSFSTLEIQRTEQGDSAMYLCASSSQGLNYGYTFGSGTRLTVV.

J is TRBJ1-1 and V is TRBV4-1; D may be TRBD1 (6 bases). In germline, CDR1 is MGHRA, CDR2 YSYEKL. The CDR3 totals 13 residues. V gave up 4 bases and J gave up 9 bases, with 15 bases separating them. The CDR3 nucleotides are TGCGCCAGCAGCCCGGGATGGCAGGGGAAAGCTTTCTTT. Amino acid sequence: CASSPGWQGKAFF.

The CDR3 coding sequence is TGTGCCAGCAGGGGGGAAGGGGCGATAGGCGCTGAAGCTTTCTTT. This sequence encodes CASRGEGAIGAEAFF. The chain recombines TRBV27 with TRBJ1-1, with D maybe TRBD1 (5 bases). The CDR3 has 15 residues. Between the trimmed V and J ends, which lost 6 bases and 6 bases, there was a span of 20 bases. Germline V gives CDR1 MNHEY, CDR2 SMNVEV (reference sequence).

The CDR3: CASSSPGLAGVGYEQYF. CDR3 DNA: TGTGCCAGCAGTTCCCCGGGACTAGCGGGAGTAGGGTACGAGCAGTACTTC. This chain joins TRBV27 and TRBJ2-7; 14 bases line up with TRBD2. Per the germline V gene, CDR1 is MNHEY and CDR2 is SMNVEV (reference sequence). The junction had 9 bases not matched to a gene; V was cut back by 4 bases and J by 4 bases. The length of the CDR3 is 17 residues.

The rearrangement joins TRBV3-1 to TRBJ2-6; 7 bases map to TRBD1. Germline lookup yields CDR1 LGHDT and CDR2 YNNKEL (reference sequence). The CDR3 runs 17 residues. The ends lost 3 bases at V and 0 bases at J; junction bases unmatched: 5. CDR3 residues: CASSQSDRSSGANVLTF. For the CDR3, the DNA is TGTGCCAGCAGCCAGTCGGACAGGAGCTCTGGGGCCAACGTCCTGACTTTC.

The chain carries TRBV19 and TRBJ1-2, with a tentative D call TRBD1 (5 bases). Trimming removed 3 bases from V and 3 bases from J, with 8 bases in between. CDR3 length equals 13 residues. CDR1 and CDR2 from the germline V gene are LNHDA and SQIVND (reference sequence). The DNA for the CDR3 is TGTGCCAGTAGTATCGTCAGGGACTATGGCTACACCTTC. Protein: CASSIVRDYGYTF.

The chain is built from TRBV24-1 and TRBJ1-4; D unclear. Germline loops: CDR1 KGHDR, CDR2 SFDVKD. Trimming pared 9 bases from V and 4 bases from J, leaving 14 bases between. The CDR3 length is 14 residues. The CDR3 DNA is TGTGCCACCCGCCTAGGGATCTGTAATGAAAAACTGTTTTTT. Translated: CATRLGICNEKLFF.

The genes are TRBV5-4 and TRBJ2-2; the match to TRBD1 covers 7 bases. Per germline, CDR1 SGHNT and CDR2 YYREEE (reference sequence). V was pared by 0 bases and J by 1 base, with 6 bases of the junction left unmatched. The length of the CDR3 is 17 residues. The CDR3 loop is CASSLETGARNTGELFF. CDR3 coding DNA: TGTGCCAGCAGCTTGGAAACAGGGGCACGGAACACCGGGGAGCTGTTTTTT.

This clonotype was counted once. V and J are TRBV12-5 and TRBJ2-1; D call uncertain. From germline, CDR1 is LGHNT and CDR2 FRNRAP. There are 11 residues in the CDR3. Trimming shortened V by 6 bases and J by 7 bases, and 7 bases separated the two germline ends. The DNA for the CDR3 is TGTGCTAGTGGCCAGCTGAATGAGCAGTTCTTC. Its protein is CASGQLNEQFF.

The chain employs TRBV7-3 and TRBJ2-1; 11 bases are a match to TRBD2. CDR1 and CDR2 (germline): SGHTA, FQGTGA. The CDR3 is 21 amino acids. The V and J ends lost 3 bases and 1 base, in that order; junction bases with no gene match: 17. DNA of the CDR3: TGTGCCAGCAGCTTCGGAAAAGGGATAGCGGGAGGGCCCAGGTCCTACAATGAGCAGTTCTTC. Residues: CASSFGKGIAGGPRSYNEQFF.

V gene TRBV7-9 combines with J gene TRBJ2-7, with 7 bases that match TRBD2. After removal of 1 base from V and 6 bases from J, the junction contained 6 bases not matched to a gene. Germline V gene sequence: CDR1 SEHNR, CDR2 FQNEAQ (reference sequence). The CDR3 has 14 amino acids. The CDR3 bases are TGTGCCAGCAGCTTAGTGTTCGGGGGGAGCGAGCAGTACTTC. It yields the protein CASSLVFGGSEQYF.

V is TRBV29-1 and J is TRBJ2-7; a possible D gene is TRBD2 (7 bases). Trimming cost V 7 bases and J 4 bases, with 14 bases left between them. This CDR3 contains 12 residues. CDR1 SQVTM and CDR2 ANQGSEA come from the germline V gene. CDR3 nucleotide sequence: TGCAGCGGGGGGGGACACATATACGAGCAGTACTTC. Residues: CSGGGHIYEQYF.

The chain combines TRBV30 with TRBJ1-1; D is unclear. CDR1 and CDR2 (germline): GTSNPN, SVGIG (reference sequence). Trimming stripped 6 bases from V and 6 bases from J, with 17 bases between. The CDR3 has 13 amino acids. The CDR3 loop is CACQTEVLAEAFF. CDR3 coding DNA: TGTGCCTGCCAGACTGAGGTTTTAGCTGAAGCTTTCTTT.

The rearrangement joins TRBV19 to TRBJ2-5; 14 positions match TRBD2. The CDR3 spans 15 residues. V gave up 5 bases and J gave up 4 bases; unmatched junction bases: 3. Per the germline V gene, CDR1 is LNHDA and CDR2 is SQIVND (reference sequence). The CDR3 DNA reads TGTGCCAGTAGTTTCGGACTAGCGGGGGGAGAGACCCAGTACTTC. The encoded protein is CASSFGLAGGETQYF.

This clonotype was seen once. This chain joins TRBV15 and TRBJ2-5, with TRBD1 as a possible D gene (5 bases). Trimming shortened V by 0 bases and J by 3 bases, and 11 bases separated the two germline ends. The germline CDR1 and CDR2 sequences are LNHNV and YYDKDF (reference sequence). The CDR3 is 15 amino acids. This CDR3 is CATSRDGAAEETQYF. The CDR3 nucleotides are TGTGCCACCAGCAGAGATGGGGCAGCCGAAGAGACCCAGTACTTC. Full variable domain (outside the CDR3, taken from reference TRBV15 and TRBJ2-5): DAMVIQNPRYQVTQFGKPVTLSCSQTLNHNVMYWYQQKSSQAPKLLFHYYDKDFNNEADTPDNFQSRRPNTSFCFLDIRSPGLGDTAMYLCATSRDGAAEETQYFGPGTRLLVL.

The chain employs TRBV11-2 and TRBJ1-2; no clear D. Trimming cost V 5 bases and J 4 bases, with 14 bases left between them. Looked up from germline, CDR1 is SGHAT and CDR2 is FQNNGV. This CDR3 contains 14 residues. CDR3 residues: CASSPVTRSYGYTF. The CDR3 bases are TGTGCCAGCAGCCCAGTAACCAGGAGCTATGGCTACACCTTC. Drawing the rest from reference TRBV11-2 and TRBJ1-2, the complete variable domain is EAGVAQSPRYKIIEKRQSVAFWCNPISGHATLYWYQQILGQGPKLLIQFQNNGVVDDSQLPKDRFSAERLKGVDSTLKIQPAKLEDSAVYLCASSPVTRSYGYTFGSGTRLTVV.

The V and J genes are TRBV12-3 or TRBV12-4 and TRBJ2-3, with 9 positions matching TRBD1. The V gene end was trimmed by 5 bases and the J gene end by 4 bases; junction bases not matched to a gene: 4. The CDR3 totals 14 residues. CDR3 bases: TGTGCCAGCAGTGGACAGGGGTGGCCAGATACGCAGTATTTT. Its protein product is CASSGQGWPDTQYF.

The chain recombines TRBV2 with TRBJ1-4; D call uncertain. The V gene lost 4 bases and the J gene lost 4 bases, with 7 bases spanning the gap. The length of the CDR3 is 13 residues. Looked up from germline, CDR1 is SNHLY and CDR2 is FYNNEI. CDR3 in DNA: TGTGCCAGCAGTGTACAGAGTAATGAAAAACTGTTTTTT. This encodes CASSVQSNEKLFF.

V usage is TRBV7-2 and J usage is TRBJ2-6; 7 bases line up with TRBD2. The CDR3 length is 19 residues. Per germline, CDR1 SGHTA and CDR2 FQGNSA. V lost 4 bases to trimming and J lost 1 base; unmatched junction nucleotides: 13. The DNA for the CDR3 is TGTGCCAGCAGCTCCCGGAGTAGGGGAGGGGTGTCTGGGGCCAACGTCCTGACTTTC. Its protein is CASSSRSRGGVSGANVLTF.

V gene TRBV7-2 combines with J gene TRBJ2-3; TRBD2 might be the D (6 bases). Trimming shortened V by 2 bases and J by 4 bases, and 16 bases separated the two germline ends. Germline-derived CDR1 and CDR2 are SGHTA and FQGNSA. This CDR3 spans 16 amino acids. CDR3 in amino acids: CASSLMMAAGSDTQYF. CDR3 sequence (DNA): TGTGCCAGCAGCTTAATGATGGCAGCGGGCTCAGATACGCAGTATTTT.